Sequencing of this T cell receptor (beta chain) was carried out in a study of response to subunit inactivated influenza vaccine. Findings of the study overall: It was suggested by the authors that few new T cells are recruited by each seasonal influenza vaccination.

CDR1 is SGHRS, CDR2 YFSETQ, per germline. The CDR3 consists of 15 residues. J lost 4 bases, V lost 4 bases, and 8 bases had no gene match. With regard to this clonotype: The antigen is undetermined.

TCRdb re-called the RT-PCR reads through MiXCR, storing one row per CDR3 protein. Of approximately 500,000 distinct CDR3 sequences in the sample, 12% to 15% were seen once. Sequencing was performed on PBMCs from blood, taken less than 13 days after vaccination. The chain couples TRBV5-1 to TRBJ1-1; TRBD1 matches 9 bases. This receptor was identified in a man aged 45-65 years who received an inactivated influenza vaccine. The CDR3 loop reads CASSRQGVGSTEAFF. The CDR3 nucleotides are TGCGCCAGCAGCAGACAGGGGGTTGGTAGCACTGAAGCTTTCTTT.